The 30 T cell receptor beta chains below all came from one sample that was sequenced in a study of tumor-infiltrating lymphocytes in primary liver carcinoma. The authors made TCR beta cDNA from approximately 500 ng total RNA with a constant-region primer. For TCR beta, libraries were produced by three nested multiplex PCR rounds using slightly modified ARM-PCR. The opening two PCR rounds, ten to eleven cycles each, paired TRBV1-TRBV30 forward primers with a C-beta reverse primer. A single record per CDR3 protein comes from TCRdb applying MiXCR to the multiplex PCR reads. The sample contains 85,000 to 100,000 distinct CDR3 sequences, about 70% of which appear only once. For each extraction, RNA and DNA were obtained together from approximately 20-30 mg of unsorted bulk tissue. Sequencing was done on a sample of tumor-adjacent normal liver tissue. Receptors originate from a man in his forties or fifties with primary liver carcinoma and hepatitis B virus infection.

Turning to this clonotype: An end of the junction does not agree with germline; a read error may underlie this. This chain links TRBV11-1 with TRBJ2-3; 11 positions agree with TRBD2. Germline values: CDR1 SGHAT, CDR2 FQDESV (reference sequence). The CDR3 runs 16 residues. The CDR3 coding sequence is TGTGCCAGCAACAAGGGACTAGCGGATAGCATAGATACGCAGTATTTT. This translates into CASNKGLADSIDTQYF.

To note about this clonotype: This may be a read error: a much more frequent sequence differs by one nucleotide. V is TRBV6-2 or TRBV6-3 and J is TRBJ2-4; 7 bases are a match to TRBD2. The trim removed 8 bases at V and 2 bases at J, leaving 6 bases unmatched. This CDR3 spans 14 amino acids. Germline CDR1 is MNHEY and CDR2 is SVGEGT. Here the CDR3 reads CASGGVMTKNIQYF. The CDR3 nucleotides are TGTGCCAGCGGGGGGGTAATGACCAAAAACATTCAGTACTTC.

The chain has TRBV19 and TRBJ1-5; D might be TRBD1 (6 bases). V lost 9 bases to trimming and J lost 6 bases, with 15 bases between them. This CDR3 region has 13 residues. CDR1 is LNHDA and CDR2 is SQIVND in the germline V gene (reference sequence). The CDR3 is CASKRDIGQPQHF. The CDR3 DNA reads as TGTGCCAGCAAGCGGGACATCGGTCAGCCCCAGCATTTT.

Remarks on this clonotype: Since a much larger clone is just one base distant, this may be a read error. V usage is TRBV14 and J usage is TRBJ1-1; 7 nucleotides line up with TRBD1. Trimming at V came to 1 base and at J to 3 bases, leaving 5 bases not matched to a gene. Germline-derived CDR1 and CDR2 are SGHDN and FVKESK. The CDR3 is 15 residues long. The CDR3 reads CASSQVGRGDTEAFF. CDR3 in DNA: TGTGCCAGCAGCCAAGTGGGCAGGGGGGACACTGAAGCTTTCTTT.

As to this clonotype: The CDR3 ends on some other residue instead of the conserved phenylalanine or tryptophan, so this is likely a read error. The chain recombines TRBV11-1 with TRBJ2-7; D might be TRBD1 (6 bases). Germline lookup yields CDR1 SGHAT and CDR2 FQDESV (reference sequence). The CDR3 spans 15 residues. The CDR3 sequence: CASCFDGQFSYEQYL. DNA of the CDR3: TGTGCCAGCTGCTTCGATGGACAGTTCTCCTACGAGCAGTACCTC.

Regarding this clonotype: This likely comes from a read error, as the CDR3 has no conserved phenylalanine or tryptophan at its end. V gene TRBV6-5 combines with J gene TRBJ1-2; tentative D call: TRBD1 (5 bases). The CDR3 length is 16 residues. V was pared by 4 bases and J by 1 base, with 16 bases between. Germline loops: CDR1 MNHEY, CDR2 SVGAGI. The CDR3: CASSCSGQGINYGYTC. The CDR3 coding sequence is TGTGCCAGCAGTTGCTCTGGGCAGGGCATTAACTATGGCTACACCTGC.

Worth noting for this clonotype: A read error is possible here, since a much larger clone lies one base away. V gene TRBV6-1 combines with J gene TRBJ2-7; D uncertain. There are 15 residues in the CDR3. Trimming removed 2 bases at V and 7 bases at J, with 18 bases between. Germline V gene data show CDR1 as MNHNS and CDR2 as SASEGT. The CDR3 protein is CASSELRENHREQYF. CDR3 bases: TGTGCCAGCAGTGAACTCCGAGAAAACCATAGGGAGCAGTACTTC.

With regard to this clonotype: Germline is not matched at one junction end, which may reflect a read error. This sequence joins TRBV29-1 and TRBJ2-3; possibly TRBD1 for D (5 bases). Germline CDR1 SQVTM, CDR2 ANQGSEA. This CDR3 is 15 amino acids long. The CDR3 region is CSVPWGFHSTDMQYF. DNA of the CDR3: TGCAGTGTTCCATGGGGCTTTCATAGCACAGATATGCAGTATTTT.

A note on this clonotype: A read error may be the cause here, since a much bigger clone is one base away. V and J are TRBV30 and TRBJ1-2, with D possibly TRBD1 on 5 matching bases. Germline assignment: CDR1 GTSNPN and CDR2 SVGIG (reference sequence). The CDR3 consists of 12 residues. CDR3 bases: TGTGCCGCTCAGGGCAGTAACCATGGCTACACCTTC. Translation gives CAAQGSNHGYTF.

Turning to this clonotype: No conserved phenylalanine or tryptophan ends this CDR3, so it is likely a read error. The chain couples TRBV11-2 to TRBJ2-6; the D call may be TRBD1 or TRBD2 (6 bases each). This CDR3 spans 15 amino acids. Trimming removed 0 bases from V and 13 bases from J, with 16 bases in between. Per the germline V gene, CDR1 is SGHAT and CDR2 is FQNNGV. CDR3 in DNA: TGTGCCAGCAGCTTAGAACGGCCCGGGGGCGATGTCCTGACTCTC. Translating it yields CASSLERPGGDVLTL.

Of note for this clonotype: This may stem from a read error, because a much larger clone lies one nucleotide away. The chain recombines TRBV10-1 with TRBJ2-3; D may correspond to TRBD1 or TRBD2 (5 bases each). This CDR3 spans 16 amino acids. Germline V CDR1 and CDR2: WNHNN, SYGVQD (reference sequence). As DNA, the CDR3 is TGCGCCAGCAGTGAGTCGACGGGACCCAGCAGAGATACGCAGTATTTT. Translating it yields CASSESTGPSRDTQYF.

J is TRBJ2-1 and V is TRBV29-1; the D is unclear. CDR3 size: 15 residues. Per the germline V gene, CDR1 is SQVTM and CDR2 is ANQGSEA. Trimming left V 6 bases short and J 4 bases short, with 19 bases between. The CDR3 nucleotides read TGCAGCGTCGCCGTCGATCCGAGCTCATACAATGAGCAGTTCTTC. Its protein product is CSVAVDPSSYNEQFF.

This clonotype was counted between two and nine times. The junction differs from germline at one of its ends, possibly a read error. J is TRBJ2-2 and V is TRBV11-1, with D possibly being TRBD2 (6 bases). The CDR3 spans 13 residues. Germline V CDR1 and CDR2: SGHAT, FQDESV (reference sequence). The CDR3 protein is CANSLLAGGELFF. The CDR3 DNA reads as TGTGCCAACAGCCTACTAGCCGGCGGGGAGCTGTTTTTT.

The sample holds many counts of this clonotype. CDR3 amino acids: CSVNQRIGGDTQYF. CDR3 coding DNA: TGCAGCGTTAACCAGCGGATAGGGGGAGATACGCAGTATTTT. The J gene is TRBJ2-3, the V gene TRBV29-1; possibly TRBD1 for D (6 bases). There are 14 residues in the CDR3. V gave up 5 bases and J gave up 5 bases, with 17 bases separating them. Germline lookup yields CDR1 SQVTM and CDR2 ANQGSEA.

With respect to this clonotype: One junction end disagrees with the germline gene, perhaps due to a read error. The chain has TRBV29-1 and TRBJ2-3; D tentatively reads TRBD1 or TRBD2 (5 bases each). Germline V gene sequence: CDR1 SQVTM, CDR2 ANQGSEA. This CDR3 has 15 residues. The CDR3, as DNA: TGCGGCGTTGAAGAATGGGGGAGAGCCGTCGTCACGCAGTATTTT. It codes for CGVEEWGRAVVTQYF.

In this sample, this clonotype turned up a few times. The chain joins TRBV5-6 to TRBJ2-1; D is possibly TRBD2 (5 bases). CDR3 length: 15 amino acids. Trimming took off 4 bases at V and 1 base at J, with 12 bases between the two ends. Germline-derived CDR1 and CDR2 are SGHDT and YYEEEE. The CDR3 nucleotides read TGTGCCAGCAGCACGGGGTGGATTTCCTACAATGAGCAGTTCTTC. Its translation: CASSTGWISYNEQFF.

With regard to this clonotype: A much larger clonotype is one base distant, so this may be a read error. The chain uses TRBV6-5 and TRBJ1-5; maybe TRBD1 (6 bases). This CDR3 has 14 amino acids. The germline gives CDR1 MNHEY, CDR2 SVGAGI. V was clipped by 4 bases and J by 2 bases, with 9 bases between them. CDR3 loop: CASSSRQGNQPQHF. The CDR3 DNA is TGTGCCAGCAGTTCTAGACAGGGCAATCAGCCCCAGCATTTT.

In this sample, this clonotype turned up many times. The chain joins TRBV28 to TRBJ1-6, with 8 bases aligning to TRBD1. This CDR3 comprises 15 residues. The germline CDR1 and CDR2 sequences are MDHEN and SYDVKM. The J segment lost 7 bases and the V segment lost 4 bases, leaving 6 bases of the junction unmatched. The CDR3 sequence is CASSSGGEGNSPLHF. The CDR3 DNA follows: TGTGCCAGCAGTTCAGGGGGCGAAGGAAATTCACCCCTCCACTTT. Drawing the rest from reference TRBV28 and TRBJ1-6, the complete variable domain is DVKVTQSSRYLVKRTGEKVFLECVQDMDHENMFWYRQDPGLGLRLIYFSYDVKMKEKGDIPEGYSVSREKKERFSLILESASTNQTSMYLCASSSGGEGNSPLHFGNGTRLTVT.

The count of this clonotype is one. The junction shows a germline mismatch at one end, possibly a read error. CDR3 nucleotide sequence: TGTGCCAGCAGCCTAGATCTAACAGGGGGAGCCCATGGCAACACCTTC. It encodes CASSLDLTGGAHGNTF. This chain joins TRBV11-2 and TRBJ1-2; 8 bases fit TRBD1. Per the germline V gene, CDR1 is SGHAT and CDR2 is FQNNGV. This CDR3 has 16 amino acids.

In regard to this clonotype: One end of the junction varies from germline; a read error may be responsible. The chain uses TRBV6-1 and TRBJ2-1; D is uncertain. The length of the CDR3 is 13 residues. Germline values: CDR1 MNHNS, CDR2 SASEGT. The CDR3 DNA sequence: TGTGCCAGCAGGGAAGTAGGTGGCACTGAGCAGTTCTTC. Translating it yields CASREVGGTEQFF.

This clonotype has ten or more counts. This chain uses TRBV28 with TRBJ2-7; D gene uncertain. The CDR3 loop spans 12 amino acids. Germline CDR1 is MDHEN and CDR2 is SYDVKM. The ends were cut back, 6 bases at V and 3 bases at J, with 9 bases in the middle. The CDR3 region has the DNA TGTGCCAGCAGCTTGACTCTCTACGAGCAGTACTTC. It is translated as CASSLTLYEQYF.

Notes on this clonotype: This sequence may be a read error, since a much larger clone differs from it by one base. V gene TRBV5-4 combines with J gene TRBJ2-1, with 10 bases matching TRBD2. The CDR3 has 15 residues. Per germline, CDR1 SGHNT and CDR2 YYREEE (reference sequence). V trimming: 6 bases; J trimming: 6 bases; junction bases outside the gene matches: 9. The CDR3 nucleotides read TGTGCCAGCACCTCCCTCCAGCGGGAGGGCAATGAGCAGTTCTTC. Amino acid sequence: CASTSLQREGNEQFF. Together with reference TRBV5-4 and TRBJ2-1, the CDR3 gives the full variable domain: ETGVTQSPTHLIKTRGQQVTLRCSSQSGHNTVSWYQQALGQGPQFIFQYYREEENGRGNFPPRFSGLQFPNYSSELNVNALELDDSALYLCASTSLQREGNEQFFGPGTRLTVL.

About this clonotype itself: This clone may be a read error of a much larger clone one base away. This chain joins TRBV5-6 and TRBJ2-7; possibly TRBD2 for D (6 bases). The CDR3 consists of 13 residues. V gave up 6 bases and J gave up 5 bases, with 15 bases separating them. From germline, CDR1 is SGHDT and CDR2 YYEEEE. CDR3 nucleotide sequence: TGTGCCAGCAATATGGGACTCAGAGACGAGCAGTACTTC. The encoded protein is CASNMGLRDEQYF. The complete variable domain, with remaining parts taken from reference TRBV5-6 and TRBJ2-7, reads DAGVTQSPTHLIKTRGQQVTLRCSPKSGHDTVSWYQQALGQGPQFIFQYYEEEERQRGNFPDRFSGHQFPNYSSELNVNALLLGDSALYLCASNMGLRDEQYFGPGTRLTVT.

Points on this clonotype: This CDR3 is missing its conserved last phenylalanine or tryptophan, likely due to a read error. The rearrangement links TRBV5-1 to TRBJ2-5, with D perhaps TRBD1 or TRBD2 (5 bases each). Per the germline V gene, CDR1 is SGHRS and CDR2 is YFSETQ. This CDR3 is 15 amino acids long. The ends were cut back, 0 bases at V and 4 bases at J, with 13 bases in the middle. The CDR3 nucleotides are TGCGCCAGCAGCTTGGAAGGACAAGGAGGAGAGACCCAGTACTCC. This translates into CASSLEGQGGETQYS.

The V call is TRBV4-2, the J call TRBJ2-5; a possible D gene is TRBD1 (6 bases). V lost 2 bases, J lost 2 bases, and 12 bases lay in between. This CDR3 contains 15 residues. Germline CDR1 reads LGHNA; CDR2 reads YNFKEQ. The CDR3 DNA reads TGTGCCAGCAGCCAAAAGGGGGTCCTTCAAGAGACCCAGTACTTC. This codes for CASSQKGVLQETQYF.

This clonotype was counted a few times. The germline gene is not matched at one end of the junction; a read error may be the cause. This CDR3 is CVSSRTGGISGNTIYF. For the CDR3, the DNA is TGTGTCAGCAGCCGGACAGGGGGCATCTCTGGAAATACCATATATTTT. The chain employs TRBV11-1 and TRBJ1-3; 11 nucleotides align to TRBD1. CDR3 length: 16 residues. In germline, CDR1 is SGHAT, CDR2 FQDESV (reference sequence).

This clonotype was observed at least ten times. V is TRBV4-2 and J is TRBJ2-3, with 8 bases that match TRBD1. The germline V gene has CDR1 LGHNA and CDR2 YNFKEQ. V lost 0 bases to trimming and J lost 11 bases; unmatched junction nucleotides: 13. The CDR3 is 16 residues long. The CDR3, as DNA: TGTGCCAGCAGCCAAGATGCGGGACAGGCGGGTCAGATGCAGTATTTT. Translating it yields CASSQDAGQAGQMQYF.

This clonotype was picked up a small number of times. The CDR3 end shows no conserved phenylalanine or tryptophan, and so a read error is likely. The CDR3 bases are TGTGCCAGCAGCCTCAGCGGGGTCTACGAGCAGTACTTA. This codes for CASSLSGVYEQYL. The chain uses TRBV7-8 and TRBJ2-7; 7 bases align to TRBD2. CDR3 length: 13 residues. Trimming at V came to 5 bases and at J to 3 bases, leaving 4 bases not matched to a gene. Germline CDR1 and CDR2: SGHVS and FQNEAQ.

With respect to this clonotype: One junction end does not reproduce the germline sequence, and a read error may be involved. The chain employs TRBV11-2 and TRBJ2-7; D uncertain. Germline assignment: CDR1 SGHAT and CDR2 FQNNGV. CDR3 size: 11 residues. The CDR3 nucleotides are TGTGCCAGCGGCTTAAGTGAGGAGCAGTACTTC. This sequence encodes CASGLSEEQYF.

About this clonotype itself: With a much larger clone just one base away, this may be a read error. J is TRBJ2-6 and V is TRBV14; D is uncertain. The CDR3 sequence is 17 residues long. Germline lookup yields CDR1 SGHDN and CDR2 FVKESK. CDR3 region: CVSSQRSISVGANVLTF. CDR3 nucleotide sequence: TGTGTCAGCAGCCAACGGTCGATCTCAGTTGGGGCCAACGTCCTGACTTTC.